This T cell receptor beta chain came from a study of CD8 T cells in Susac syndrome. V was shortened by 2 bases and J by 5 bases, with 18 bases between the two germline ends. CDR1 SGHDT and CDR2 YYEEEE come from the germline V gene. The CDR3 totals 16 residues. Random hexamers served to reverse transcribe roughly 0.5 to 1 ug RNA. TCRdb reprocessed the immunoSEQ multiplex PCR reads via MiXCR and lists one record per CDR3 protein. Here the sample spans over 70,000 distinct CDR3 sequences, about 96% being singletons. The chain recombines TRBV5-6 with TRBJ2-3; perhaps D is TRBD1 or TRBD2 (5 bases each). The source of this sequence is a human donor with Susac syndrome. The sequencing input was CD8+ T cells from PBMCs. The CDR3 loop is CASSFRDPGGQDTQYF. The DNA for the CDR3 is TGTGCCAGCAGCTTCCGGGACCCAGGAGGTCAAGATACGCAGTATTTT.